This TCR beta chain was recorded in a study of T cells after yellow fever vaccination. Study-wide results and limits: Reappearing after the booster were most of the clones from primary vaccination (about 96% CD4, about 87% CD8). Weaker, the secondary response had a peak occurring faster, on day 5 versus 15.

This clonotype was counted at least ten times. Its cognate antigen is unknown. TCRdb fed the 5' RACE reads into MiXCR, producing one record per CDR3 protein. The table records some 300,000 distinct CDR3 sequences, approximately 10% of them present only once. The CDR3 loop spans 12 amino acids. Trimming stripped 0 bases from V and 12 bases from J, with 15 bases between. In germline, CDR1 is DFQATT, CDR2 SNEGSKA (reference sequence). This TCR was sampled from a man aged 18-30 years who received the YFV17D yellow fever vaccine. Specimen: CD4+ T cells sorted from PBMCs, collected 5 days after the yellow fever booster vaccination. V usage is TRBV20-1 and J usage is TRBJ2-7, with a tentative D call TRBD2 (6 bases). CDR3 sequence reads: CSARDRGAGVYV. The DNA for the CDR3 is TGCAGTGCTAGAGATCGCGGGGCCGGAGTGTACGTC.